A single sample gave rise to the 6 T cell receptor beta chains below, sequenced in a study of STAT3 mutations in large granular lymphocyte leukemia. Points from the study as a whole: Every T-LGLL patient had at least one immunodominant TCRbeta clonotype.

These TCRs' antigens remain unknown. Profiled with immunoSEQ multiplex PCR; TCRdb holds only in-frame clones, not every one. The repertoire consists of about 8,700 clones, with roughly 90% occurring once and the leading ten covering roughly 84%. The source material was peripheral blood mononuclear cells. These receptors were collected from an older man with T-cell large granular lymphocyte leukemia. Some clones in this sample may be carry-over from other donors' samples.

The rearrangement uses TRBV29-1 and TRBJ2-7; 9 positions agree with TRBD1. Trimming cost V 1 base and J 4 bases; bases outside gene matches: 2. In germline, CDR1 is SQVTM, CDR2 ANQGSEA. The CDR3 loop spans 13 amino acids. The CDR3 nucleotides read TGCAGCGTTGAAGGACAGGGGGTGTACGAGCAGTACTTC. It specifies CSVEGQGVYEQYF.

The rearrangement links TRBV7-2 to TRBJ2-7, with 8 bases identical to TRBD1. The CDR3 covers 13 residues. The ends lost 4 bases at V and 10 bases at J; junction bases unmatched: 9. From germline, CDR1 is SGHTA and CDR2 FQGNSA. In DNA, the CDR3 is TGTGCCAGCAGCTCCCAGGGGGCCGTTTCTCAGTACTTC. Translating gives CASSSQGAVSQYF.

The J gene is TRBJ1-5, the V gene TRBV2; D possibly corresponds to TRBD1 (6 bases). Germline-derived CDR1 and CDR2 are SNHLY and FYNNEI. V was pared by 6 bases and J by 2 bases, with 11 bases between. The CDR3 consists of 14 residues. The CDR3 DNA sequence: TGTGCCAGCAGCCCGGAGGGGGGCAATCAGCCCCAGCATTTT. Translating it yields CASSPEGGNQPQHF.

This clone was seen a single time. The chain combines TRBV29-1 with TRBJ1-1, with a weak D call TRBD1 (6 bases). Trimming shortened V by 0 bases and J by 7 bases, and 15 bases separated the two germline ends. From germline, CDR1 is SQVTM and CDR2 ANQGSEA. The CDR3 loop spans 14 amino acids. CDR3 loop: CSVEEVAGALEAFF. CDR3 DNA sequence: TGCAGCGTTGAAGAGGTGGCGGGGGCCCTTGAAGCTTTCTTT.

The chain recombines TRBV11-2 with TRBJ1-2, with D unclear. Germline lookup yields CDR1 SGHAT and CDR2 FQNNGV. The CDR3 runs 12 residues. V was shortened by 0 bases and J by 8 bases, with 7 bases between the two germline ends. The CDR3 loop is CASSLEGSGYTF. The CDR3 DNA sequence: TGTGCCAGCAGCTTAGAAGGTAGCGGCTACACCTTC.

The chain is built from TRBV25-1 and TRBJ1-3, with D tentatively TRBD1 (6 bases). The V gene's germline CDR1 is MGHDK and CDR2 SYGVNS. V was clipped by 4 bases and J by 6 bases, with 22 bases between them. CDR3 size: 17 residues. CDR3 in amino acids: CASSGGVGGGHLNTIYF. The CDR3 coding sequence is TGTGCCAGCAGTGGTGGTGTGGGTGGGGGACACTTAAACACCATATATTTT.